This T cell receptor beta chain was captured in a study of blood T cell repertoires in COVID-19. On the study more broadly: Researchers got acute and convalescent COVID-19 samples from the United States, Italy and Spain. T cells, B-cell-depleted T cells, or PBMCs supplied cDNA or gDNA.

The repertoire was sequenced with immunoSEQ multiplex PCR; TCRdb's copy has only in-frame clones and lacks some. The profile shows under 75,000 clones, around 88% of them singletons. Trimming cost V 1 base and J 9 bases; bases outside gene matches: 8. Looked up from germline, CDR1 is SNHLY and CDR2 is FYNNEI. The CDR3 runs 15 residues. Sequencing used peripheral blood. This receptor was taken from a woman aged 80 or over with active COVID-19. V is TRBV2 and J is TRBJ2-4, with 8 bases lining up with TRBD2. DNA for the CDR3: TGTGCCAGCAGTGAAGTCCCTGCGGGGGGAGGCATTCAGTACTTC. It specifies CASSEVPAGGGIQYF.